The rows below give T cell receptor beta chains drawn from one sample of a study of shared clonotypes between healthy human individuals. Produced via immunoSEQ multiplex PCR; TCRdb's table is partial and in-frame only. This sample carries 2 million to 2.5 million clones, around 95% of them seen once, and the ten largest clones take approximately 0.13%. The sample consisted of naive CD4+ T cells sorted from blood. The receptor set was obtained from a man aged 18 to 29 in good health. The CDR3 runs from the conserved cysteine through the conserved F or W. A D gene is named only where the DNA matches it firmly. Expanded clones are given a class, and other clones once, few, many or no size at all.

j_call,v_call,d_call,clone_size,cdr3_aa,cdr3_nt
TRBJ2-5,TRBV5-1,TRBD2,.,CASSRLGLAGSQETQYF,TGCGCCAGCAGCCGTTTGGGACTAGCGGGGTCCCAAGAGACCCAGTACTTC
TRBJ2-7,TRBV4-2,.,.,CASSQDGYEQYF,TGTGCCAGCAGCCAAGATGGGTACGAGCAGTACTTC
TRBJ2-7,TRBV18,.,.,CASSPTGPFSYEQYF,TGTGCCAGCTCACCAACTGGTCCGTTCTCCTACGAGCAGTACTTC
TRBJ2-4,TRBV27,TRBD1,.,CASSHDRGVAKNIQYF,TGTGCCAGCAGTCACGACAGGGGGGTAGCCAAAAACATTCAGTACTTC
TRBJ2-3,TRBV25-1,TRBD1,once,CASSPRTGLNPADTQYF,TGTGCCAGCAGTCCACGGACAGGGCTGAACCCAGCGGATACGCAGTATTTT
TRBJ2-1,TRBV5-4,.,.,CASSRDTYNEQFF,TGTGCCAGCAGCCGGGACACTTACAATGAGCAGTTCTTC
TRBJ2-5,TRBV5-1,.,.,CASGGTGRDQETQYF,TGCGCCAGCGGAGGAACAGGGCGGGACCAAGAGACCCAGTACTTC
TRBJ1-4,TRBV7-9,.,.,CASSLSTDNEILFF,TGTGCCAGCAGCTTAAGCACAGATAATGAAATCCTGTTTTTT
TRBJ2-5,TRBV4-1,.,.,CASSQAVLGETQYF,TGCGCCAGCAGCCAGGCCGTGCTTGGGGAGACCCAGTACTTC
TRBJ1-4,TRBV18,.,.,CASSPTTGLPNEKLFF,TGTGCCAGCTCACCCACTACAGGGTTGCCTAATGAAAAACTGTTTTTT
TRBJ2-2,TRBV7-6,TRBD2,.,CASSPTPFPGGVNTGELFF,TGTGCCAGCAGTCCTACCCCGTTCCCCGGGGGGGTGAACACCGGGGAGCTGTTTTTT
TRBJ2-7,TRBV7-2,TRBD2,.,CASSPRDSGEYEQYF,TGTGCCAGCAGCCCCCGGGATAGCGGGGAATACGAGCAGTACTTC
TRBJ2-1,TRBV7-9,.,.,CASSLLHEQFF,TGTGCCAGCAGCTTACTCCATGAGCAGTTCTTC
TRBJ1-4,TRBV28,.,.,CASSFKYTNEKLFF,TGTGCCAGCAGTTTTAAATATACTAATGAAAAACTGTTTTTT
TRBJ1-1,TRBV27,.,.,CASYPQGRVNTEAFF,TGTGCCAGCTACCCCCAGGGGCGAGTGAACACTGAAGCTTTCTTT
TRBJ1-5,TRBV9,TRBD1,few,CASSQGQGDQPQHF,TGTGCCAGCAGCCAAGGACAGGGGGATCAGCCCCAGCATTTT
TRBJ1-6,TRBV18,.,few,CASSPPNLSPLHF,TGTGCCAGCTCACCACCTAACCTCTCACCCCTCCACTTT
TRBJ1-1,TRBV18,.,.,CASSPSGLMNTEAFF,TGTGCCAGCTCACCTTCAGGACTGATGAACACTGAAGCTTTCTTT
TRBJ2-5,TRBV25-1,TRBD2,once,CASRRGYGGKEETQYF,TGTGCCAGCAGACGGGGTTACGGGGGGAAGGAAGAGACCCAGTACTTC
TRBJ2-1,TRBV9,TRBD2,once,CASSPWTSGGLYNEQFF,TGTGCCAGCAGCCCCTGGACTAGCGGGGGTCTATACAATGAGCAGTTCTTC
TRBJ1-1,TRBV9,TRBD1,.,CASSVSWDRGHMNTEAFF,TGTGCCAGCAGCGTAAGCTGGGACAGGGGGCATATGAACACTGAAGCTTTCTTT
TRBJ2-1,TRBV6-6,TRBD1,.,CASSYSAGGAHNEQFF,TGTGCCAGCAGTTACTCTGCAGGGGGCGCCCACAATGAGCAGTTCTTC
TRBJ2-4,TRBV5-1,TRBD1,.,CANQSNGTAINIQYF,TGCGCCAATCAGTCAAACGGGACAGCGATAAACATTCAGTACTTC
TRBJ2-7,TRBV7-8,.,.,CASSLGGSTEQYF,TGTGCCAGCAGCTTAGGCGGTAGTACGGAGCAGTACTTC
TRBJ1-5,TRBV10-3,TRBD1,.,CAIGGTGGNQPQHF,TGTGCCATCGGGGGGACAGGGGGCAATCAGCCCCAGCATTTT
TRBJ1-5,TRBV2,.,once,CASSDAGVNQPQHF,TGTGCCAGCAGTGACGCAGGGGTCAATCAGCCCCAGCATTTT
TRBJ2-6,TRBV29-1,.,.,CSVSSGANVLTF,TGCAGTGTAAGCTCTGGGGCCAACGTCCTGACTTTC
TRBJ2-1,TRBV28,TRBD1,.,CASSSRDSLTTPLYNEQFF,TGTGCCAGCAGTTCCAGGGACAGTCTTACCACTCCCCTTTACAATGAGCAGTTCTTC
TRBJ2-7,TRBV2,.,.,CASSEGGTHEQYF,TGTGCCAGCAGTGAAGGGGGGACCCACGAGCAGTACTTC
TRBJ1-2,TRBV4-1,.,.,CASSDPGTKGYGYTF,TGCGCCAGCAGCGACCCCGGGACTAAGGGCTATGGCTACACCTTC